This record looks at one TCR beta chain sequence and its context. As handled by the study authors: For nucleated cells, counts were estimated from reference gene primer amplification. Libraries were prepared by immunoSEQ multiplex PCR; TCRdb keeps only in-frame clonotypes and omits some of them. That table supplies the V and J calls and clone size; D and trimming were determined from the DNA. The sample has 100,000 or so clones, 85% seen once. This sample is drawn from a study of blood T cell repertoires in COVID-19. Overall study: Acute-phase and convalescent COVID-19 samples originated in the United States, Italy and Spain. PBMCs, B-cell-depleted T cells, or T cells provided the cDNA or gDNA that made up the material.

The sample was peripheral blood. This receptor was obtained from a woman in her 70s with active or convalescent COVID-19.

The CDR3 nucleotides are TGTGCCAGCAGCTTCTACGGACAGGGGGCGGACTCCTACGAGCAGTACTTC. Protein sequence: CASSFYGQGADSYEQYF. The rearrangement joins TRBV7-2 to TRBJ2-7; 11 nucleotides agree with TRBD1. CDR1 SGHTA and CDR2 FQGNSA come from the germline V gene. There are 17 residues in the CDR3. J gave up 0 bases and V 3 bases, and 7 bases lay outside the gene matches.